These 8 T cell receptor beta chains were all obtained from the same sample, sequenced in a study of blood T cells in healthy people across ages. A second PCR of about 7 to 12 cycles used a sample-barcoded 5' primer and a J-beta primer mix. From the 5' RACE reads, TCRdb called clonotypes with MiXCR, one entry per CDR3 protein. The sample lists fewer than 2,000,000 distinct CDR3 sequences, 30% to 35% occurring once. Material for sequencing was blood. The receptors were gathered from a woman aged 25 to 39 in good health.

This clonotype was seen only a few times. V gene TRBV29-1 combines with J gene TRBJ1-1, with D hard to call. Germline loops: CDR1 SQVTM, CDR2 ANQGSEA. Trimming shortened V by 0 bases and J by 0 bases, and 5 bases separated the two germline ends. CDR3 size: 13 residues. The CDR3 sequence: CSVEDRMNTEAFF. In DNA, the CDR3 is TGCAGCGTTGAAGATCGGATGAACACTGAAGCTTTCTTT.

Only a few counts were recorded for this clonotype. V usage is TRBV20-1 and J usage is TRBJ2-3; TRBD2 might be the D (6 bases). The CDR3 consists of 16 residues. Trimming shortened V by 1 base and J by 3 bases, and 17 bases separated the two germline ends. CDR1 is DFQATT and CDR2 is SNEGSKA in the germline V gene (reference sequence). CDR3 in amino acids: CSARGFTGLLTDTQYF. The CDR3 DNA sequence: TGCAGTGCTAGAGGTTTTACGGGACTCCTAACAGATACGCAGTATTTT.

The chain couples TRBV2 to TRBJ2-1; 10 bases fit TRBD2. Trimming removed 6 bases from V and 2 bases from J; junction bases left unmatched: 10. The CDR3 runs to 17 residues. Per the germline V gene, CDR1 is SNHLY and CDR2 is FYNNEI. In DNA form, the CDR3 reads TGTGCCAGCAGGGATATGACTAGCGGGTGGACCTACAATGAGCAGTTCTTC. Amino acids: CASRDMTSGWTYNEQFF.

This clonotype was observed a few times. The genes are TRBV7-9 and TRBJ2-5, with 9 bases matching TRBD2. Looked up from germline, CDR1 is SEHNR and CDR2 is FQNEAQ (reference sequence). The J segment lost 3 bases and the V segment lost 7 bases, leaving 18 bases of the junction unmatched. The CDR3 extends over 18 amino acids. The CDR3 reads CASIPPSRGRLAEETQYF. Written as DNA, the CDR3 is TGTGCCAGCATCCCCCCGAGTAGGGGCAGACTAGCGGAAGAGACCCAGTACTTC.

This rearrangement joins TRBV3-1 to TRBJ2-3, with 9 bases aligning to TRBD2. Losses at the gene ends were 2 bases for V and 6 bases for J; bases not matched to a gene: 3. The length of the CDR3 is 14 residues. Germline V gene sequence: CDR1 LGHDT, CDR2 YNNKEL (reference sequence). The CDR3 loop reads CASSQLAGEDTQYF. Here the CDR3 DNA reads TGTGCCAGCAGCCAATTAGCGGGAGAGGATACGCAGTATTTT.

This clonotype has more than one count but fewer than ten. The CDR3 DNA follows: TGTGCCAGCAGTCCAGGCGGGACTCACAACGAGCAGTACTTC. Protein product: CASSPGGTHNEQYF. This chain joins TRBV28 and TRBJ2-7; D is perhaps TRBD2 (6 bases). The CDR3 has 14 amino acids. The germline V gene encodes CDR1 MDHEN and CDR2 SYDVKM. V dropped 5 bases and J dropped 5 bases, with 16 bases sitting between them.

This chain links TRBV3-1 with TRBJ1-1, with D uncertain. Germline V gives CDR1 LGHDT, CDR2 YNNKEL (reference sequence). V lost 5 bases, J lost 1 base, and 11 bases lay in between. This CDR3 contains 14 residues. The CDR3 spells CASSSPFENTEAFF. CDR3 bases: TGTGCCAGCAGCTCCCCCTTCGAGAACACTGAAGCTTTCTTT.

The V call is TRBV5-6, the J call TRBJ1-3; perhaps TRBD1 as D (5 bases). Germline assignment: CDR1 SGHDT and CDR2 YYEEEE. This CDR3 region has 14 residues. The ends were cut back, 4 bases at V and 3 bases at J, with 11 bases in the middle. CDR3 residues: CASSLQGFGNTIYF. As DNA, the CDR3 is TGTGCCAGCAGCCTCCAGGGATTTGGAAACACCATATATTTT.